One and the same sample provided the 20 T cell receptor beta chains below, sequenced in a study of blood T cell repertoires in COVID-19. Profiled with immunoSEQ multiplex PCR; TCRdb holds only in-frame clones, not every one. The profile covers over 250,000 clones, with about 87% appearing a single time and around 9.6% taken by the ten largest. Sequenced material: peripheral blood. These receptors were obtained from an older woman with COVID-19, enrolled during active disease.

The CDR3 reads CATSRASGEQYF. CDR3 nucleotides: TGTGCCACCAGCAGAGCTTCGGGCGAGCAGTACTTC. The chain uses TRBV15 and TRBJ2-7; the D is unclear. The CDR3 loop spans 12 amino acids. V was clipped by 1 base and J by 6 bases, with 7 bases between them. Germline V gives CDR1 LNHNV, CDR2 YYDKDF (reference sequence).

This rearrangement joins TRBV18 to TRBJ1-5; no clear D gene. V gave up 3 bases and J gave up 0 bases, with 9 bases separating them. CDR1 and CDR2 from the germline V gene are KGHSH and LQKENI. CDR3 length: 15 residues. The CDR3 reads CASSPTRNSNQPQHF. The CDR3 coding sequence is TGTGCCAGCTCACCGACAAGGAATAGCAATCAGCCCCAGCATTTT.

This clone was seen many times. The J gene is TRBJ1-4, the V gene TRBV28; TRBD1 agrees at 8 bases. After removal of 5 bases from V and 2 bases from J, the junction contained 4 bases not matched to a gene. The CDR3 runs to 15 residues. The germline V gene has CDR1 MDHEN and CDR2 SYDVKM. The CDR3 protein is CASSPYRGTNEKLFF. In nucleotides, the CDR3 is TGTGCCAGCAGTCCGTACAGGGGGACTAATGAAAAACTGTTTTTT.

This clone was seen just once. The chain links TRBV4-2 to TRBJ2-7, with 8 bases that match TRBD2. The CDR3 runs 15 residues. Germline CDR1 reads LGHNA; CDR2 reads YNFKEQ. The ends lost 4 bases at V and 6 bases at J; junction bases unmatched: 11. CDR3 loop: CASSPRSGREIEQYF. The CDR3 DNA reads TGTGCCAGCAGCCCTCGAAGCGGGAGAGAAATCGAGCAGTACTTC.

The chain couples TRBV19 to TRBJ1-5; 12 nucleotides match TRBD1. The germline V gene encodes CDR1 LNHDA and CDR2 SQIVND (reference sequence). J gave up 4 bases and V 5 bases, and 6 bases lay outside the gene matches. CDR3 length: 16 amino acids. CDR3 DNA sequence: TGTGCCAGTAGTCCGCAGGGACAGGGGGCGAATCAGCCCCAGCATTTT. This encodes CASSPQGQGANQPQHF. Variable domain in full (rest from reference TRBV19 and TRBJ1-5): DGGITQSPKYLFRKEGQNVTLSCEQNLNHDAMYWYRQDPGQGLRLIYYSQIVNDFQKGDIAEGYSVSREKKESFPLTVTSAQKNPTAFYLCASSPQGQGANQPQHFGDGTRLSIL.

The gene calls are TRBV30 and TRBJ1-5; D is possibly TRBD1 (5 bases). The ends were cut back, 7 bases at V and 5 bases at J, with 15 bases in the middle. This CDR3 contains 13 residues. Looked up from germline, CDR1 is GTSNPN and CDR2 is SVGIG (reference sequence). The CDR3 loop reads CASGTRSDQPQHF. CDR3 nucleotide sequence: TGTGCCTCGGGGACGAGGTCGGATCAGCCCCAGCATTTT.

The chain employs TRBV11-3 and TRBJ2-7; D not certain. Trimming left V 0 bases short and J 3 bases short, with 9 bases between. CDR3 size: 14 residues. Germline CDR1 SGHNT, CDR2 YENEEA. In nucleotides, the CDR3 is TGTGCCAGCAGCTTAGATGGGCCGAACTACGAGCAGTACTTC. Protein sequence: CASSLDGPNYEQYF.

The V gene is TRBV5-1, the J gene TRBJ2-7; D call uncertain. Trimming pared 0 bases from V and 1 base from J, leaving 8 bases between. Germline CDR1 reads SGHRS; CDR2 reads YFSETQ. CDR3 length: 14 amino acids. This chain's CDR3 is CASSLAGSSYEQYF. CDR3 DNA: TGCGCCAGCAGCTTGGCCGGGTCTTCCTACGAGCAGTACTTC.

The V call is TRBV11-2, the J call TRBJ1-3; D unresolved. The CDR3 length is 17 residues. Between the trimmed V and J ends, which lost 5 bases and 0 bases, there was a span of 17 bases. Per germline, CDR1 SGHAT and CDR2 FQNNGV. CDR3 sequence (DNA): TGTGCCAGCAGCCCCTACCCATCCGCCACCTCTGGAAACACCATATATTTT. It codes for CASSPYPSATSGNTIYF.

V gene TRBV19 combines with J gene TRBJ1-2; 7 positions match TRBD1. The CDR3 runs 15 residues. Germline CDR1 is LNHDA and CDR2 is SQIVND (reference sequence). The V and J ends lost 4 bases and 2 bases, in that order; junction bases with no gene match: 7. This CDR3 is CASSKNRDRNYGYTF. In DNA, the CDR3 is TGTGCCAGTAGTAAGAACCGGGACAGAAACTATGGCTACACCTTC.

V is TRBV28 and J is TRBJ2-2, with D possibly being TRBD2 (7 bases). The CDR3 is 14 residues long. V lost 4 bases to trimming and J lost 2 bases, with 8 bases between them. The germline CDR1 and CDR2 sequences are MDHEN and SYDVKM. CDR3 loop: CASSWGGNTGELFF. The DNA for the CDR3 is TGTGCCAGCAGTTGGGGGGGCAACACCGGGGAGCTGTTTTTT. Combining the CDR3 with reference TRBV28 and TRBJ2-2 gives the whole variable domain DVKVTQSSRYLVKRTGEKVFLECVQDMDHENMFWYRQDPGLGLRLIYFSYDVKMKEKGDIPEGYSVSREKKERFSLILESASTNQTSMYLCASSWGGNTGELFFGEGSRLTVL.

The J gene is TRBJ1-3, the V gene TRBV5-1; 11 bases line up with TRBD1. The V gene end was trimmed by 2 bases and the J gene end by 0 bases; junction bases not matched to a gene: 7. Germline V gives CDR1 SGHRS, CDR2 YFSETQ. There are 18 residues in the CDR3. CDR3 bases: TGCGCCAGCAGCTTAGATGGGACAGGGGGACTCTCTGGAAACACCATATATTTT. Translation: CASSLDGTGGLSGNTIYF.

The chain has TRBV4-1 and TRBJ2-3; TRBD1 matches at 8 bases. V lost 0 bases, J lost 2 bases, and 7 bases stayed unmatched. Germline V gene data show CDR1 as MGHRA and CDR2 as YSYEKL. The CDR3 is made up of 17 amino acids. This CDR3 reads CASSQDWTGKITDTQYF. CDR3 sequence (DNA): TGCGCCAGCAGCCAAGATTGGACAGGGAAAATCACAGATACGCAGTATTTT.

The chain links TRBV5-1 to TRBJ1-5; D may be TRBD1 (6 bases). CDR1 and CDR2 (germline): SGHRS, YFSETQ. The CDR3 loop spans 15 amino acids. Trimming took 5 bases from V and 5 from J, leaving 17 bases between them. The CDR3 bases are TGCGCCAGCAGGGAGTCAGACAGGCTTTATCAGCCCCAGCATTTT. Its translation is CASRESDRLYQPQHF.

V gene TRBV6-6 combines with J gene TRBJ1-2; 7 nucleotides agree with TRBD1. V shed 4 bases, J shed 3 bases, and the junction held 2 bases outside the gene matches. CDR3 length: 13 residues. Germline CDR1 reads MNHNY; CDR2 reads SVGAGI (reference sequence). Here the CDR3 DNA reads TGTGCCAGCAGTTCCGGGACAGACTATGGCTACACCTTC. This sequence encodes CASSSGTDYGYTF.

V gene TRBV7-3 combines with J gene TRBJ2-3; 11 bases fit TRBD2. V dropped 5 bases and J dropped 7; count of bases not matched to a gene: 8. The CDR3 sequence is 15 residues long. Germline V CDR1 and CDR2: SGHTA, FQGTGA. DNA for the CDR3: TGTGCCAGCAGCCGGCTAGCGGGAGGATCGTATACGCAGTATTTT. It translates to CASSRLAGGSYTQYF. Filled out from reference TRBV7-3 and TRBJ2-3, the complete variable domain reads GAGVSQTPSNKVTEKGKYVELRCDPISGHTALYWYRQSLGQGPEFLIYFQGTGAADDSGLPNDRFFAVRPEGSVSTLKIQRTERGDSAVYLCASSRLAGGSYTQYFGPGTRLTVL.

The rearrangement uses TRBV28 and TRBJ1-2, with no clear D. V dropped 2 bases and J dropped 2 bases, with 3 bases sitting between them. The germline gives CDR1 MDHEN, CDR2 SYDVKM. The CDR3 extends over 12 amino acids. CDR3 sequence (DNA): TGTGCCAGCAGTTTAAGCAACTATGGCTACACCTTC. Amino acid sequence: CASSLSNYGYTF.

In DNA, the CDR3 is TGTGCCAGCAGCCCAGGGGGCTCTGGGGCCAACGTCCTGACTTTC. This gives the protein CASSPGGSGANVLTF. V is TRBV28 and J is TRBJ2-6; TRBD1 aligns across 7 bases. With 6 bases clipped from V and 0 bases from J, the junction kept 2 bases outside the gene matches. Germline V gene lookup returns CDR1 MDHEN and CDR2 SYDVKM. The CDR3 contains 15 residues.

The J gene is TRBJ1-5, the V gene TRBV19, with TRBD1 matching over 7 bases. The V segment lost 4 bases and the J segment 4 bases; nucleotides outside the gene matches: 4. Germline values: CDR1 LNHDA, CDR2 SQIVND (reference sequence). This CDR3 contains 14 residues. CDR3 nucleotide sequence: TGTGCCAGTAGTACGGACAGGATAAATCAGCCCCAGCATTTT. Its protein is CASSTDRINQPQHF.

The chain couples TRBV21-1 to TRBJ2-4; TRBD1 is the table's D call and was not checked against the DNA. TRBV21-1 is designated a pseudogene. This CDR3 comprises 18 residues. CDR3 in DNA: TGTGCCAGCAGCAAGGCCGTAGGCAGGGGAGTTGCCAAAAACATTCAGTACTTC. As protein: CASSKAVGRGVAKNIQYF.